This T cell receptor beta chain was captured in a study of blood T cell repertoires in COVID-19. Study information: Collection of acute and convalescent COVID-19 samples took place in the United States, Italy and Spain. T cells, B-cell-depleted T cells, or PBMCs provided the cDNA or gDNA that served as material.

Membership in each cohort depended on participant-reported clinical history. Per the original data handling: Reference gene primers were amplified, and this amplification served to estimate nucleated cell counts. The assay was immunoSEQ multiplex PCR, and TCRdb's table has in-frame clones only and misses some. From that table come the V and J calls and clone size; the DNA was used to work out D and trimming. The table has approximately 400,000 clones, approximately 89% seen once. CDR1 and CDR2 (germline): SQVTM, ANQGSEA. The CDR3 has 14 amino acids. Between the trimmed V and J ends, which lost 4 bases and 6 bases, there was a span of 16 bases.

The chain couples TRBV29-1 to TRBJ1-5; tentative D call: TRBD1 (5 bases). The sample taken for sequencing was PBMCs or T cells enriched from blood (not recorded which). This clonotype originated in a woman aged 40 to 55 who had been exposed to COVID-19. The CDR3 region has the DNA TGCAGCGTTGCGGAGGGGCTGGAGGGTCAGCCCCAGCATTTT. Protein: CSVAEGLEGQPQHF.